Listed here are 19 T cell receptor beta chains from one sample, sequenced in a study of blood T cells in healthy people across ages. Through a sample-barcoded 5' primer and a J-beta primer mix, a second PCR was run for roughly 7 to 11 cycles. TCRdb reanalysed the 5' RACE reads using MiXCR and keeps one entry per CDR3 protein. Altogether 750,000 or so distinct CDR3 sequences are present, 20% to 25% being singletons, with the ten largest covering roughly a tenth. The same sample was also used in a study of T cells of mothers and their children.

Sequences were obtained from blood. These receptor sequences come from a boy younger than 18 in good health.

This clonotype was seen only once. The rearrangement links TRBV25-1 to TRBJ2-2, with D possibly TRBD1 on 6 matching bases. This CDR3 region has 12 residues. Between the trimmed V and J ends, which lost 6 bases and 5 bases, there was a span of 7 bases. Germline CDR1 reads MGHDK; CDR2 reads SYGVNS. CDR3 protein: CASRQGTGELFF. For the CDR3, the DNA is TGTGCCAGCAGACAGGGAACCGGGGAGCTGTTTTTT.

J is TRBJ2-1 and V is TRBV4-3, with 7 bases lining up with TRBD2. The J segment lost 7 bases and the V segment lost 0 bases, leaving 6 bases of the junction unmatched. Germline V gene sequence: CDR1 LGHNA, CDR2 YSLEER. This CDR3 is 15 amino acids long. The CDR3 protein is CASSQESPGGNEQFF. CDR3 DNA: TGCGCCAGCAGCCAAGAATCGCCGGGGGGAAATGAGCAGTTCTTC.

V usage is TRBV13 and J usage is TRBJ1-6; 7 nucleotides match TRBD1. The CDR3 extends over 15 amino acids. Germline CDR1 is PRHDT and CDR2 is FYEKMQ (reference sequence). Trimming at V came to 4 bases and at J to 10 bases, leaving 10 bases not matched to a gene. In DNA, the CDR3 is TGTGCCAGCAGCTCGTACAGGGGTGAGAAGTCACCCCTCCACTTT. It yields the protein CASSSYRGEKSPLHF.

The chain couples TRBV7-2 to TRBJ2-1, with 7 bases matching TRBD1. V lost 0 bases, J lost 7 bases, and 9 bases stayed unmatched. Germline CDR1 SGHTA, CDR2 FQGNSA. The CDR3 is 16 amino acids. CDR3 nucleotides: TGTGCCAGCAGCTTAGCTAGGGGGCTGATTGGAAATGAGCAGTTCTTC. It yields the protein CASSLARGLIGNEQFF.

The V call is TRBV20-1, the J call TRBJ2-4; D is ambiguous. Between the trimmed V and J ends, which lost 5 bases and 4 bases, there was a span of 12 bases. The CDR3 length is 13 residues. Per the germline V gene, CDR1 is DFQATT and CDR2 is SNEGSKA (reference sequence). The CDR3 loop is CSAERFSKNIQYF. Written as DNA, the CDR3 is TGCAGTGCTGAGAGGTTCTCTAAAAACATTCAGTACTTC.

In this sample, this clonotype turned up a few times. The V and J genes are TRBV5-6 and TRBJ2-5, with 9 bases matching TRBD2. CDR3 length equals 14 residues. The germline CDR1 and CDR2 sequences are SGHDT and YYEEEE. V trimming: 5 bases; J trimming: 5 bases; junction bases outside the gene matches: 7. The CDR3 here is CASSFSGSRETQYF. CDR3 coding DNA: TGTGCCAGCAGTTTTAGCGGGAGCCGGGAGACCCAGTACTTC.

This chain uses TRBV3-1 with TRBJ2-6; either TRBD1 or TRBD2 may fit D (5 bases each). Germline CDR1 is LGHDT and CDR2 is YNNKEL (reference sequence). The V gene lost 2 bases and the J gene lost 4 bases, with 24 bases spanning the gap. The CDR3 has 20 residues. The CDR3 here is CASSQNHLVRDRTGANVLTF. CDR3 bases: TGTGCCAGCAGCCAAAACCATCTAGTTCGGGACCGGACAGGGGCCAACGTCCTGACTTTC.

The CDR3 DNA reads as TGTGCCAGCACTTTACGTGGGACAGGGGCATCTGGCTCCTACGAGCAGTACTTC. This codes for CASTLRGTGASGSYEQYF. The rearrangement links TRBV6-5 to TRBJ2-5, with 10 bases lining up with TRBD1. The last part of the DNA fits TRBJ2-7 better; the J call may be wrong. CDR3 length: 18 residues. Germline CDR1 reads MNHEY; CDR2 reads SVGAGI.

The gene calls are TRBV12-5 and TRBJ2-2, with 9 bases fitting TRBD1. The J segment lost 0 bases and the V segment lost 4 bases, leaving 3 bases of the junction unmatched. The length of the CDR3 is 16 residues. Germline V gives CDR1 LGHNT, CDR2 FRNRAP. The CDR3, as DNA: TGTGCTAGTGGTTGGGACAGGGACCCGAACACCGGGGAGCTGTTTTTT. Amino acid sequence: CASGWDRDPNTGELFF.

This clonotype was seen more than once but under ten times. Because it lacks the conserved phenylalanine or tryptophan at the end, this CDR3 is likely a read error. The chain joins TRBV6-1 to TRBJ2-2; D remains ambiguous. The CDR3 sequence is 14 residues long. Trimming shortened V by 8 bases and J by 0 bases, and 10 bases separated the two germline ends. Germline assignment: CDR1 MNHNS and CDR2 SASEGT. The CDR3 nucleotides are TGTGCCAGCCGGCCTTTCTCGAACACCGGGGAGCTGTTTCTT. Its protein is CASRPFSNTGELFL.

The V call is TRBV4-1, the J call TRBJ1-2; D unresolved. V lost 3 bases and J 4 bases, leaving 15 bases between the germline ends. Germline V CDR1 and CDR2: MGHRA, YSYEKL. The CDR3 has 15 amino acids. This CDR3 is CASSHEYSKVYGYTF. CDR3 in DNA: TGCGCCAGCAGCCACGAATACAGCAAAGTCTATGGCTACACCTTC.

This clonotype was seen only a few times. The chain joins TRBV7-9 to TRBJ2-5; D is perhaps TRBD1 (6 bases). The CDR3 totals 15 residues. V shed 4 bases and J shed 4 bases, with 16 bases lying between them. CDR1 and CDR2 (germline): SEHNR, FQNEAQ (reference sequence). The CDR3 region has the DNA TGTGCCAGCAGCTCTTTAGGACAGCTGGGAGAGACCCAGTACTTC. Translating gives CASSSLGQLGETQYF.

This clonotype was observed a handful of times. V is TRBV7-9 and J is TRBJ2-1, with 7 bases aligning to TRBD2. J gave up 1 base and V 7 bases, and 10 bases lay outside the gene matches. Looked up from germline, CDR1 is SEHNR and CDR2 is FQNEAQ (reference sequence). The CDR3 extends over 16 amino acids. The CDR3 sequence is CASMEPGGRSYNEQFF. The CDR3 DNA sequence: TGTGCCAGCATGGAACCGGGGGGTCGTTCCTACAATGAGCAGTTCTTC.

This clonotype showed up just a few times. The chain is built from TRBV14 and TRBJ2-1; D possibly corresponds to TRBD2 (5 bases). The V and J ends lost 5 bases and 8 bases respectively, with 19 bases between them. The CDR3 is 15 residues long. Per the germline V gene, CDR1 is SGHDN and CDR2 is FVKESK. CDR3 bases: TGTGCCAGCAGCTCGGCCCAAGGGAGTGGCTATGAGCAGTTCTTC. Encoded protein: CASSSAQGSGYEQFF.

This clonotype was recorded a few times. This sequence joins TRBV29-1 and TRBJ2-1; D is possibly TRBD1 (6 bases). Trimming stripped 7 bases from V and 4 bases from J, with 14 bases between. The CDR3 is made up of 13 amino acids. Germline values: CDR1 SQVTM, CDR2 ANQGSEA. CDR3 DNA: TGCAGCGCACAGGGAGAGGGTTACAATGAGCAGTTCTTC. It encodes CSAQGEGYNEQFF.

This clonotype was picked up a small number of times. The V call is TRBV12-3 or TRBV12-4, the J call TRBJ2-2; D is perhaps TRBD1 (6 bases). CDR3 length equals 15 residues. Between the trimmed V and J ends, which lost 5 bases and 0 bases, there was a span of 10 bases. The CDR3 sequence: CASSQDRPNTGELFF. The CDR3 nucleotides are TGTGCCAGCAGTCAAGACAGGCCGAACACCGGGGAGCTGTTTTTT.

The CDR3 DNA sequence: TGTGCCAGCAAAATGGGACCCAACAATGAGCAGTTCTTC. Its protein product is CASKMGPNNEQFF. The rearrangement links TRBV12-3 or TRBV12-4 to TRBJ2-1; D is possibly TRBD1 or TRBD2 (5 bases each). The CDR3 contains 13 residues. V gave up 7 bases and J gave up 5 bases, with 12 bases separating them.

There are a few counts of this clonotype. The chain is built from TRBV29-1 and TRBJ2-7; a possible D gene is TRBD1 (5 bases). Germline lookup yields CDR1 SQVTM and CDR2 ANQGSEA. Trimming took 3 bases from V and 1 from J, leaving 10 bases between them. CDR3 length: 13 residues. The CDR3 loop is CSVDETDSYEQYF. CDR3 in DNA: TGCAGCGTTGACGAGACAGATTCCTACGAGCAGTACTTC.

This chain connects TRBV20-1 to TRBJ1-6, with a weak D call TRBD1 (5 bases). V gave up 0 bases and J gave up 10 bases, with 22 bases separating them. The CDR3 extends over 17 amino acids. CDR1 DFQATT and CDR2 SNEGSKA come from the germline V gene (reference sequence). The CDR3 DNA is TGCAGTGCTAGAGATCGGCGGGTGGGGGGGGACGGATCACCCCTCCACTTT. This gives the protein CSARDRRVGGDGSPLHF.